Reported below is one T cell receptor (beta chain). The clone's antigen remains unknown. Base-call qualities are not available, and no considerably larger clone is one nucleotide away. This sample is drawn from a study of CD8+ T cells in alopecia areata (dated by TCRdb to 2016 to 2019). A note on the overall study: The treated patients took part in an open-label pilot trial in which moderate-to-severe alopecia areata was treated with oral tofacitinib at 5 to 10 mg twice daily. Tofacitinib was given for 6 to 18 months, followed by 6 months of follow-up off drug to assess delayed response and recurrence. Disease severity in treated patients was measured with the SALT score, which quantifies the percentage of affected scalp surface area. The study used high-throughput TCRbeta sequencing to examine T cell clonal expansion in alopecia areata, in both the C3H/HeJ mouse model and human patients. On the human side, TCRbeta sequencing was run on scalp tissue and on sorted CD4+ and CD8+ peripheral blood T cells from healthy controls and from alopecia areata patients with either patchy or totalis/universalis disease. Patients on tofacitinib were biopsied at baseline and after 4 and 24 weeks of treatment, and several of the patients also had a later scalp biopsy. Clonality in the scalp was compared among normal scalp (n=4), patchy alopecia areata scalp (n=8), and alopecia totalis/universalis scalp (n=8). RNA came from the PAXgene miRNA kit for fixed scalp, the miRNeasy kit for PBMCs, and the RNeasy kit for mouse skin. TCRbeta CDR3 regions were amplified by immunoSEQ multiplex PCR with 35 Vbeta forward and 13 Jbeta reverse primers.

The paper as a whole reports these results and caveats: Resident alphabeta T cells in normal human skin are also sequenced, complicating scalp TCR repertoire analysis, unlike mouse skin dominated by gammadelta T cells. Because the treated cohort was small and had only one nonresponder, larger studies are needed to examine links between baseline CD8+ expansion and response. Compared with mice, TCR sequences shared between patients were less clear, possibly partly because of HLA diversity across the patient population. With tofacitinib, both scalp clonality and the number of expanded CD8+ clones among the top 100 scalp clones went down significantly. Compared with normal scalp, lesional scalp, particularly in alopecia totalis/universalis, had higher clonality and more expanded CD8+ clones, which suggests antigenic drive. Many expanded lesional clones were found to persist in scalp and blood during tofacitinib treatment, and relapse after treatment cessation may be partly explained by this persistence.

Libraries came from the immunoSEQ multiplex PCR assay. RNA was extracted from all samples and reverse transcribed into cDNA, which served as template for TCR sequencing. SuperScript III was used for first-strand cDNA synthesis, primed with a 2:1 mix of oligo-dT and random hexamers. A synthetic immune receptor repertoire was used to measure amplification bias, and any remaining bias was corrected computationally. Processing in the source paper ran as follows. Raw reads were preprocessed for error removal, and CDR3 was defined according to IMGT conventions as running from the conserved cysteine to phenylalanine. To get clonality, Shannon entropy was normalized by log2 of the number of productive unique TCRs and the result was subtracted from 1. CD4 or CD8 identity of scalp clones was inferred by cross-referencing scalp TCRbeta sequences with sorted blood CD4 and CD8 repertoires. TCRdb took this table from immuneACCESS and kept in-frame rearrangements with V and J called. Such tables lack part of the clones; where checked against another copy, unresolved V genes explain under half of the gap, and the rest is unexplained. V and J calls and clone size come straight from that table; D and trimming were deduced from the DNA. The table for this sample lists roughly 120,000 clones; 58% of them were counted only once. The ten biggest clones cover almost 30% of the sample.

V loses 2 bases of germline sequence and J loses 11 bases, and the interval between the two ends is 13 bases. The CDR3 has 14 amino acids, counting the end cysteine and phenylalanine. Kept here is only the CDR3 DNA, which spans 42 bases and is read in frame from base 1. The germline V gene sets CDR1 to MDHEN and CDR2 to SYDVKM. Per the publication, the time point label means: around 4 weeks on oral tofacitinib. Explained via the paper, the treatment or condition label denotes: oral pan-JAK inhibitor, 5-10 mg twice daily. Lesional scalp punch biopsies and peripheral blood were collected from alopecia areata patients. PBMCs were isolated by density centrifugation and stained for CD3, CD4 and CD8, and CD4+ and CD8+ T cells were sorted on a FACSAria.

This TCR derives from a human donor with alopecia areata. The V and J genes are TRBV28 and TRBJ2-6, and perhaps TRBD1 as D gene, on 5 matching bases. This sample comprised CD8+ T cells sorted from blood, obtained at week 4, from a patient treated with tofacitinib. This receptor has the CDR3 CASSLGAGPHVLTF. The DNA is TGTGCCAGCAGTTTAGGGGCAGGCCCTCACGTCCTGACTTTC.